This is a list of T cell receptor beta chains from one sample in a study of technical replicates of blood from a few donors. Assay used: immunoSEQ multiplex PCR; TCRdb lists only in-frame clones, some missing. The data contain more than 75,000 clones, around 93% of them singletons. Sequencing input: T cells isolated from PBMCs. Source of these receptors: a human donor in good health. The CDR3 runs from the conserved cysteine through the conserved F or W. A D gene is named only where the DNA matches it firmly. Size is stated for part of the rows, as once, few or many counts, or as a class when the clone is expanded.

>TRBV5-1|-|TRBJ2-3|-
CASSLVVETDTQYF
>TRBV30|-|TRBJ2-1|-
CAWKGGGGAQSYNEQFF
>TRBV4-2|-|TRBJ2-5|-
CASSRLGGGPKAQYF
>TRBV19|-|TRBJ1-5|-
CASSTRQGYNQPQHF
>TRBV5-5|-|TRBJ2-1|TRBD2
CASDLTSGIGEQFF
>TRBV27|-|TRBJ2-3|TRBD2
CASSSFGTSGRVADTQYF
>TRBV6-5|-|TRBJ2-7|TRBD2
CASSSAVAGGYEQYF
>TRBV29-1|-|TRBJ2-5|-
CSVDPGLQETQYF
>TRBV11-2|-|TRBJ2-5|TRBD1
CASSLDLAGGVGLETQYF
>TRBV7-2|-|TRBJ1-5|-
CASSSRGGYSNQPQHF
>TRBV10-3|-|TRBJ2-7|TRBD2
CATALAGDLYEQYF
>TRBV21-1|-|TRBJ2-7|-
CASMQNRRGAGAYEQYF
>TRBV5-1|-|TRBJ1-4|-
CASSLVAGTNEKLFF
>TRBV25-1|-|TRBJ2-3|TRBD1
CASSEWGQGHTQYF
>TRBV5-1|-|TRBJ2-7|TRBD1
CASTGQGSYEQYF
>TRBV30|-|TRBJ1-3|-
CAWGGGAISGNTIYF
>TRBV21-1|-|TRBJ2-7|-
CASSKGGPSGLCEQYF
>TRBV19|-|TRBJ2-7|TRBD1
CASSTWGPQGEKTYEQYF
>TRBV7-9|-|TRBJ2-7|TRBD2
CASSSGTSRPSDEQYF
>TRBV7-9|-|TRBJ1-1|-
CASSPRGNTEAFF
>TRBV2|-|TRBJ1-2|-
CASRRRAVTDYGYTF
>TRBV5-1|-|TRBJ2-7|-
CASSFVQGPYEQYF
>TRBV19|-|TRBJ2-7|TRBD2
CASSLGTSDFYEQYF
>TRBV7-3|few|TRBJ1-6|-
CASSAQGDRSSPLHF
>TRBV7-9|-|TRBJ1-2|-
CASSPASGYGYTF
>TRBV21-1|-|TRBJ1-5|-
CATQTGLNQPQHF
>TRBV4-1|-|TRBJ2-1|-
CASSRNQDRNEQFF
>TRBV19|-|TRBJ1-2|-
CASSIGQADYGYTF
>TRBV29-1|-|TRBJ2-7|-
CSVGDISYEQYF
>TRBV5-1|-|TRBJ2-1|TRBD1
CASSLQTGGNEQFF
>TRBV20-1|-|TRBJ2-7|-
CSALKRYEQYF
>TRBV18|-|TRBJ1-1|TRBD1
CASSPRGRTGSTEAFF
>TRBV5-1|-|TRBJ1-4|TRBD1
CASSAGQGETGEKLFF
>TRBV30|-|TRBJ1-2|-
CAWSPTGPNYGYTF
>TRBV10-3|-|TRBJ2-7|-
CAISGFPGYEQYF
>TRBV30|-|TRBJ1-1|-
CAWSRRARAEAFF
>TRBV11-3|-|TRBJ2-1|TRBD2
CASSLDGGGGYNEQFF
>TRBV7-9|-|TRBJ2-1|TRBD1
CASSLLSVTGEEADEQFF
>TRBV25-1|-|TRBJ2-5|TRBD1
CASSDRGSQETQYF
>TRBV25-1|-|TRBJ2-3|-
CASSGFLTSPLEDTQYF
>TRBV10-3|-|TRBJ1-2|TRBD1
CAISESSSGGGYTF
>TRBV2|-|TRBJ2-5|TRBD2
CASFPFPSGEEETQYF
>TRBV11-3|-|TRBJ2-1|TRBD2
CASSLGLAGAFEQFF
>TRBV18|-|TRBJ1-1|TRBD1
CASSPGTDRGTEAFF
>TRBV11-3|-|TRBJ2-7|TRBD2
CASSLAASGSYEQYF
>TRBV11-3|-|TRBJ1-3|-
CASSLSGNTIYF